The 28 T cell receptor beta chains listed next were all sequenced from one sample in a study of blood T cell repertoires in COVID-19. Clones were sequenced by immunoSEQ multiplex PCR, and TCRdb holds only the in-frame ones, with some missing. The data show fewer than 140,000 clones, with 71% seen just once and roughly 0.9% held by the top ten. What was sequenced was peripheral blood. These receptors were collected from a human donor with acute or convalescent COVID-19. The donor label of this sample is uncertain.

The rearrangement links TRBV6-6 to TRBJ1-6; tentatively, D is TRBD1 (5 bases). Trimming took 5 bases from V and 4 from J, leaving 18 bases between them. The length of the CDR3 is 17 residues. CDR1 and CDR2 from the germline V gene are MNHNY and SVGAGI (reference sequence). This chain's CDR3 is CASSPLAGGVYNSPLHF. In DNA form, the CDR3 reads TGTGCCAGCAGTCCTCTGGCCGGAGGGGTTTATAATTCACCCCTCCACTTT.

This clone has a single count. CDR3 sequence: CASSLDRGGHSPLHF. CDR3 nucleotides: TGTGCCAGCTCACTCGACAGAGGGGGTCATTCACCCCTCCACTTT. The chain combines TRBV18 with TRBJ1-6; a weak D match, TRBD1 (6 bases). The CDR3 sequence is 15 residues long. Germline CDR1 is KGHSH and CDR2 is LQKENI. V was trimmed by 4 bases and J by 8 bases, leaving 15 bases between them.

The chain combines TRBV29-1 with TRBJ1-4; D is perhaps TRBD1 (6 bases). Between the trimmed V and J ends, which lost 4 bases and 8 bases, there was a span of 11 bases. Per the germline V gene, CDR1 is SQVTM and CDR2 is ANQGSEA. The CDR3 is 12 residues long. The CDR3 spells CSVGTGREKLFF. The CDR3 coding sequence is TGCAGCGTTGGCACAGGGCGAGAAAAACTGTTTTTT.

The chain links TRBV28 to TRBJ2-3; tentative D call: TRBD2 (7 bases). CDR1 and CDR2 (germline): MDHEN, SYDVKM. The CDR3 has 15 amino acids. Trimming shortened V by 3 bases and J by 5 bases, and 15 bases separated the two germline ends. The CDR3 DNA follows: TGTGCCAGCAGTTTTCGGGGGAGGGGACAAGATACGCAGTATTTT. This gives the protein CASSFRGRGQDTQYF.

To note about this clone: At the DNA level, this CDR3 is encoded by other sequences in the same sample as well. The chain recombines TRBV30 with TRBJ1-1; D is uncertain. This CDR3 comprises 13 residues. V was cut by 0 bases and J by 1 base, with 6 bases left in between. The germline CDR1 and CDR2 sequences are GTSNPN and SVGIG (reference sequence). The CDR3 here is CAWSVRGNTEAFF. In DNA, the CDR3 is TGTGCCTGGAGTGTACGAGGGAACACTGAAGCTTTCTTT. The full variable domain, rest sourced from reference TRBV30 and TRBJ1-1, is SQTIHQWPATLVQPVGSPLSLECTVEGTSNPNLYWYRQAAGRGLQLLFYSVGIGQISSEVPQNLSASRPQDRQFILSSKKLLLSDSGFYLCAWSVRGNTEAFFGQGTRLTVV.

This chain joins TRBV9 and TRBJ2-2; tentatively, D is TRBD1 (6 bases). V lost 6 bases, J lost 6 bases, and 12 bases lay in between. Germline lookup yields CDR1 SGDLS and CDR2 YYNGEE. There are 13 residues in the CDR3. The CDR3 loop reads CASNTQGAGELFF. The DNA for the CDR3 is TGTGCCAGCAATACACAGGGCGCCGGGGAGCTGTTTTTT. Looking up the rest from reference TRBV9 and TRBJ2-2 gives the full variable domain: DSGVTQTPKHLITATGQRVTLRCSPRSGDLSVYWYQQSLDQGLQFLIQYYNGEERAKGNILERFSAQQFPDLHSELNLSSLELGDSALYFCASNTQGAGELFFGEGSRLTVL.

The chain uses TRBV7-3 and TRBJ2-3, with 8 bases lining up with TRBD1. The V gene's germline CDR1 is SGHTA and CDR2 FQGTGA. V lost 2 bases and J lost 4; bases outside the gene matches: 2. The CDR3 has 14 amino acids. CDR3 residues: CASSLQGAPDTQYF. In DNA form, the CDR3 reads TGTGCCAGCAGCTTACAGGGGGCTCCAGATACGCAGTATTTT. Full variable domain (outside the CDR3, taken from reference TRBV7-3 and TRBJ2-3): GAGVSQTPSNKVTEKGKYVELRCDPISGHTALYWYRQSLGQGPEFLIYFQGTGAADDSGLPNDRFFAVRPEGSVSTLKIQRTERGDSAVYLCASSLQGAPDTQYFGPGTRLTVL.

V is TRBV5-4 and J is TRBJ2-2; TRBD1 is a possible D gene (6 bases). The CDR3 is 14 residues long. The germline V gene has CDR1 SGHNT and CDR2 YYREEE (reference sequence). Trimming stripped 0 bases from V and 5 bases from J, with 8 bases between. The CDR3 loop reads CASSLAGTTGELFF. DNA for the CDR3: TGTGCCAGCAGCTTGGCCGGGACAACCGGGGAGCTGTTTTTT.

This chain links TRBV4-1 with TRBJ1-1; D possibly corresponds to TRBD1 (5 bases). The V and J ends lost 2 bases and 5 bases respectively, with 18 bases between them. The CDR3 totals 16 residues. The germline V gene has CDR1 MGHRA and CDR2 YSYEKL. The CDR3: CASSQPHGGAGTEAFF. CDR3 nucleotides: TGCGCCAGCAGCCAACCTCACGGAGGGGCAGGAACTGAAGCTTTCTTT.

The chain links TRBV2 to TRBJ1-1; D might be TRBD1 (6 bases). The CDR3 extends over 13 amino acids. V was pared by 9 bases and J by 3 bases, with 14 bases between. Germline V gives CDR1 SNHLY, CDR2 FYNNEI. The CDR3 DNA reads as TGTGCCAGTACATTGGACAGCTACACTGAAGCTTTCTTT. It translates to CASTLDSYTEAFF.

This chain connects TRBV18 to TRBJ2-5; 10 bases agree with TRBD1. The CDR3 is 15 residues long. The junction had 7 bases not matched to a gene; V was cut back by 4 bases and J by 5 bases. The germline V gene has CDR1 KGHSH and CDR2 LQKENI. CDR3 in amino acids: CASSHPTGGKETQYF. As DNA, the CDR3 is TGTGCCAGCTCACACCCGACAGGGGGCAAGGAGACCCAGTACTTC.

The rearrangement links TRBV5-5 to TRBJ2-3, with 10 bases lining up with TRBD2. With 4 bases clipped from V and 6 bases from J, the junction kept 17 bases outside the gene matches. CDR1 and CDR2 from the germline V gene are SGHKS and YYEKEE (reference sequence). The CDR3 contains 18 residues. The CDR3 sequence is CASSPGLIAGGPGDTQYF. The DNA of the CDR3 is TGTGCCAGCAGCCCCGGTTTGATAGCGGGGGGTCCTGGGGATACGCAGTATTTT.

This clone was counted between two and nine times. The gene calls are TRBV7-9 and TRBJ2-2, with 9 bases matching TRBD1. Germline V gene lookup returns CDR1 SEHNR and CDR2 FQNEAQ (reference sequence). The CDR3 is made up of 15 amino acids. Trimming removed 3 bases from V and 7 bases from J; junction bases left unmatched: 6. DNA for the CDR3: TGTGCCAGCAGCTTCTTTACAGGGGGCATCGGGGAGCTGTTTTTT. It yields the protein CASSFFTGGIGELFF.

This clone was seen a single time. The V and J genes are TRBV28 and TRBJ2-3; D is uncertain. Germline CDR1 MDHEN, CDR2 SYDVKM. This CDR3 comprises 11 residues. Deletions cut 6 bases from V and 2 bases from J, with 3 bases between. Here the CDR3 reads CASRYTDTQYF. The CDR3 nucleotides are TGTGCCAGCAGGTACACAGATACGCAGTATTTT.

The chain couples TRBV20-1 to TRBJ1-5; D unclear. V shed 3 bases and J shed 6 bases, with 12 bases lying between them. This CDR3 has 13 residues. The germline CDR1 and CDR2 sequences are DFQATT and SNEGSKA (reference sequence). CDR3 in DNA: TGCAGTGCTAGTGCGGGGAATGGTCAGCCCCAGCATTTT. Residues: CSASAGNGQPQHF.

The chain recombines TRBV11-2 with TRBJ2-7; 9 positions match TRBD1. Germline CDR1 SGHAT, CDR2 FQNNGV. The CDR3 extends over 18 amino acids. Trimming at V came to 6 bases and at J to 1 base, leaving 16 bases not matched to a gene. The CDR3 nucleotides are TGTGCCAGCAGTTCCAGGTCCGGGACAGGGTTAATTTCCTACGAGCAGTACTTC. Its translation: CASSSRSGTGLISYEQYF.

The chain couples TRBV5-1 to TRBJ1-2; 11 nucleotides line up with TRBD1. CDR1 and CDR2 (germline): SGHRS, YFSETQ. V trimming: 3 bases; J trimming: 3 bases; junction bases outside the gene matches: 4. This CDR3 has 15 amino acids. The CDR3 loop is CASSSPGQGDYGYTF. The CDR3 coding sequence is TGCGCCAGCAGCTCTCCGGGACAGGGGGACTATGGCTACACCTTC.

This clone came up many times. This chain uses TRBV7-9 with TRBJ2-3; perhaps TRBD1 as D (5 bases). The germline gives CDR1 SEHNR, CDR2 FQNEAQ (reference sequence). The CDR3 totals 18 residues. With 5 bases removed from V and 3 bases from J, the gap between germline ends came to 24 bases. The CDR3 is CASSPGAFGQSRTDTQYF. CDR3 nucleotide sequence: TGTGCCAGCAGCCCGGGTGCCTTTGGACAAAGCCGTACAGATACGCAGTATTTT.

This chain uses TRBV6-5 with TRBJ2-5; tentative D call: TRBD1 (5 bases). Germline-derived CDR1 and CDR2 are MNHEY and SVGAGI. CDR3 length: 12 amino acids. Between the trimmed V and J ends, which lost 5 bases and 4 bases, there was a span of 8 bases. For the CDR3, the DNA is TGTGCCAGCAGTCGTACAGGAGAGACCCAGTACTTC. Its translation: CASSRTGETQYF.

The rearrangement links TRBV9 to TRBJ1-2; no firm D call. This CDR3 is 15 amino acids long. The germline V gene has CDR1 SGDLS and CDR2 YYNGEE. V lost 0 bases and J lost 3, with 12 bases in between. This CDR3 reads CASSVALNRDYGYTF. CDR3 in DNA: TGTGCCAGCAGCGTAGCTCTTAACCGGGACTATGGCTACACCTTC.

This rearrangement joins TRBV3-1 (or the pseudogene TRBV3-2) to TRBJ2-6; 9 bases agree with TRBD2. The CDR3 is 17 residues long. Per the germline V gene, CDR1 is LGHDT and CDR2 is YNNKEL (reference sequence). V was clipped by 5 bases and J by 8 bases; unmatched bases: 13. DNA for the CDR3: TGTGCCAGCAGCGATAGCGGGGGCCCCTCCCGGTCCAACGTCCTGACTTTC. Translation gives CASSDSGGPSRSNVLTF.

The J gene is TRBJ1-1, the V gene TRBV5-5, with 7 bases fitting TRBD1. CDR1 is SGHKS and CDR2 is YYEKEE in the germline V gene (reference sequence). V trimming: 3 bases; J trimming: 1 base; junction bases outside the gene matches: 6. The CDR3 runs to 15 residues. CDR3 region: CASSSTGERNTEAFF. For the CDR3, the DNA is TGTGCCAGCAGCTCCACAGGGGAACGGAACACTGAAGCTTTCTTT.

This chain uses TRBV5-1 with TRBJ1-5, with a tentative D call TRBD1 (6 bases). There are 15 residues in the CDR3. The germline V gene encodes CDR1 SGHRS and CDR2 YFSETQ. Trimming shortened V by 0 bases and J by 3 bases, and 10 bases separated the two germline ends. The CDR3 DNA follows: TGCGCCAGCAGCTTGGGACAGGCAGACAATCAGCCCCAGCATTTT. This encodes CASSLGQADNQPQHF.

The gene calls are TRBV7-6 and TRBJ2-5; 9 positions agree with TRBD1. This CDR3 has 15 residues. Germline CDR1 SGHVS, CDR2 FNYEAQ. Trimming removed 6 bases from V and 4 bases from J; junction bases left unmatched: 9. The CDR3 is CASSFGTGLSETQYF. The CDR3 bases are TGTGCCAGCAGTTTTGGGACAGGGTTATCAGAGACCCAGTACTTC.

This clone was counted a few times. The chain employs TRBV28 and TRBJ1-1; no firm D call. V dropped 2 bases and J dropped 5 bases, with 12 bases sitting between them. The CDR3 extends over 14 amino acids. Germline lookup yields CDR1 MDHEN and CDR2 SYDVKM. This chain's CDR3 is CASSLIGSRTEAFF. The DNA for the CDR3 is TGTGCCAGCAGTTTAATTGGGTCGAGGACTGAAGCTTTCTTT.

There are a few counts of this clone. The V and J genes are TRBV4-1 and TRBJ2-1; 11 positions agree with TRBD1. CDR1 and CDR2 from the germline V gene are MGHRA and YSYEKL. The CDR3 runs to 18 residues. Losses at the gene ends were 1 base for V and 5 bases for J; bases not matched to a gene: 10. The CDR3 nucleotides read TGCGCCAGCAGCCAAGTTGGTGGGACAGGGGGGCCCGACAATGAGCAGTTCTTC. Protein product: CASSQVGGTGGPDNEQFF.

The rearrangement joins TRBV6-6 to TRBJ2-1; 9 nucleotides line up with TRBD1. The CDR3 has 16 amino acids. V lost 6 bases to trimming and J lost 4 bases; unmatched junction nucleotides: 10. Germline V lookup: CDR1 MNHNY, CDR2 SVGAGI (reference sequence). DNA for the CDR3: TGTGCCAGCAGGTCCCTGAAGGGGACAGGGTACAATGAGCAGTTCTTC. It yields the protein CASRSLKGTGYNEQFF.

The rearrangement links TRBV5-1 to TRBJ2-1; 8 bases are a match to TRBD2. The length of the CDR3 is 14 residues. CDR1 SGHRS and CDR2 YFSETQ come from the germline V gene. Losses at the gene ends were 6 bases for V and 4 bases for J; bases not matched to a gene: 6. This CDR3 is CASNAGGLYNEQFF. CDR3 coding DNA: TGCGCCAGCAACGCGGGGGGCTTATACAATGAGCAGTTCTTC. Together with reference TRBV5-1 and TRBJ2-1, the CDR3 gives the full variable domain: KAGVTQTPRYLIKTRGQQVTLSCSPISGHRSVSWYQQTPGQGLQFLFEYFSETQRNKGNFPGRFSGRQFSNSRSEMNVSTLELGDSALYLCASNAGGLYNEQFFGPGTRLTVL.